These 24 T cell receptor beta chains were sequenced from one sample in a study of T cells in Graves' hyperthyroidism and ophthalmopathy. Template material for amplifying TCR beta CDR3 regions consisted of RNA transcripts. The study used the HTBI primer set for a first-round RT-PCR of the TCR CDR3. TCRdb fed the multiplex PCR reads into MiXCR, producing one record per CDR3 protein. The profile shows about 380,000 distinct CDR3 sequences, 18% of them singletons. Sample: blood. The receptors derive from a man younger than 35 with Graves' ophthalmopathy.

Many counts were recorded for this clonotype. The chain joins TRBV7-2 to TRBJ1-5; the D is unclear. The CDR3 sequence is 15 residues long. V lost 5 bases to trimming and J lost 8 bases, with 19 bases between them. Germline loops: CDR1 SGHTA, CDR2 FQGNSA. The CDR3 DNA follows: TGTGCCAGCAGCACCCCGAGGGAACCGGTGGAGCCCCAGCATTTT. This translates into CASSTPREPVEPQHF.

This clonotype has at least ten counts. The V and J genes are TRBV20-1 and TRBJ1-2; D is perhaps TRBD1 (6 bases). Germline CDR1 is DFQATT and CDR2 is SNEGSKA (reference sequence). V lost 0 bases, J lost 5 bases, and 7 bases lay in between. The CDR3 spans 12 residues. The CDR3 spells CSARDGQYGYTF. The CDR3 region has the DNA TGCAGTGCTAGAGATGGACAGTATGGCTACACCTTC.

This clonotype was found a few times. The genes are TRBV19 and TRBJ1-3; 9 bases align to TRBD1. Germline CDR1 reads LNHDA; CDR2 reads SQIVND (reference sequence). The CDR3 contains 17 residues. The V gene end was trimmed by 2 bases and the J gene end by 5 bases; junction bases not matched to a gene: 10. The chain's CDR3 is CASSIQDRGTRRNTIYF. CDR3 nucleotides: TGTGCCAGTAGTATACAAGACAGGGGGACTCGGCGAAACACCATATATTTT.

There are many counts of this clonotype. This chain joins TRBV12-3 or TRBV12-4 and TRBJ2-5, with 7 bases aligning to TRBD1. V was pared by 0 bases and J by 5 bases, with 9 bases of the junction left unmatched. The CDR3 sequence is 16 residues long. CDR3 DNA sequence: TGTGCCAGCAGTTTAGCGCAGAGACAGGGTCGGGAGACCCAGTACTTC. Protein product: CASSLAQRQGRETQYF.

Comment on this clonotype: Just one base apart from a much larger clone, this may be a read error. The rearrangement joins TRBV6-1 to TRBJ2-5; D remains ambiguous. The ends were cut back, 6 bases at V and 4 bases at J, with 15 bases in the middle. There are 14 residues in the CDR3. Germline V gene lookup returns CDR1 MNHNS and CDR2 SASEGT. The CDR3 nucleotides are TGTGCCAGCAGCCCTCCTACCCCCCGAGAGACCCAGTACTTC. This encodes CASSPPTPRETQYF.

Many counts were recorded for this clonotype. The chain has TRBV7-2 and TRBJ2-5; D remains unclear. This CDR3 comprises 13 residues. The germline gives CDR1 SGHTA, CDR2 FQGNSA. V was trimmed by 5 bases and J by 3 bases, leaving 10 bases between them. The CDR3 DNA sequence: TGTGCCAGCAGCCGGGTCGCAGAAGAGACCCAGTACTTC. It translates to CASSRVAEETQYF.

This clonotype appeared many times. The chain uses TRBV5-1 and TRBJ2-7, with D perhaps matching TRBD1 (6 bases). This CDR3 region has 20 residues. Trimming removed 1 base at V and 3 bases at J, with 29 bases between. Per germline, CDR1 SGHRS and CDR2 YFSETQ. The CDR3 here is CASSLSQNRALQGKDYEQYF. In DNA form, the CDR3 reads TGCGCCAGCAGCTTGAGTCAAAATCGGGCCTTACAGGGAAAGGACTACGAGCAGTACTTC.

This clonotype was detected many times. The rearrangement joins TRBV13 to TRBJ2-7, with a possible D match to TRBD1 (6 bases). With 5 bases removed from V and 3 bases from J, the gap between germline ends came to 11 bases. CDR1 is PRHDT, CDR2 FYEKMQ, per germline (reference sequence). This CDR3 comprises 13 residues. The CDR3 sequence is CASSPTGFYEQYF. Here the CDR3 DNA reads TGTGCCAGCAGCCCCACAGGGTTCTACGAGCAGTACTTC. Using reference TRBV13 and TRBJ2-7 for the parts outside the CDR3, the full variable domain is AAGVIQSPRHLIKEKRETATLKCYPIPRHDTVYWYQQGPGQDPQFLISFYEKMQSDKGSIPDRFSAQQFSDYHSELNMSSLELGDSALYFCASSPTGFYEQYFGPGTRLTVT.

This clonotype occurred once. The chain uses TRBV5-4 and TRBJ2-6; D gene uncertain. Germline assignment: CDR1 SGHNT and CDR2 YYREEE (reference sequence). The germline V and J ends were trimmed by 0 bases and 2 bases, with 9 bases remaining between them. The CDR3 contains 16 residues. The CDR3: CASSLARRTGANVLTF. The CDR3 coding sequence is TGTGCCAGCAGCTTGGCCAGGCGGACTGGGGCCAACGTCCTGACTTTC.

This clonotype was seen only a few times. V and J are TRBV4-2 and TRBJ1-3, with TRBD1 matching 8 bases. Looked up from germline, CDR1 is LGHNA and CDR2 is YNFKEQ. The length of the CDR3 is 16 residues. J lost 2 bases, V lost 3 bases, and 6 bases had no gene match. In DNA form, the CDR3 reads TGTGCCAGCAGCCAGGAGGACAGGGTGGCTGGAAACACCATATATTTT. Its translation is CASSQEDRVAGNTIYF.

This chain uses TRBV18 with TRBJ2-5, with 8 bases matching TRBD1. There are 14 residues in the CDR3. With 7 bases clipped from V and 3 bases from J, the junction kept 7 bases outside the gene matches. Per germline, CDR1 KGHSH and CDR2 LQKENI. CDR3 nucleotides: TGTGCCAGCTGCCCGGACAGGGTGAAAGAGACCCAGTACTTC. It yields the protein CASCPDRVKETQYF.

This clonotype was counted only a few times. The chain carries TRBV3-1 and TRBJ1-5; D is perhaps TRBD1 (6 bases). Germline V gene lookup returns CDR1 LGHDT and CDR2 YNNKEL (reference sequence). The V end lost 0 bases, the J end lost 4 bases, and 13 bases lay between the germline ends. The CDR3 consists of 16 residues. The CDR3 DNA reads TGTGCCAGCAGCCAAGATGGGGGCACAGGGAATCAGCCCCAGCATTTT. Its translation: CASSQDGGTGNQPQHF.

A word on this clonotype: Given a much more abundant clone one base away, this may be a read error. The chain joins TRBV18 to TRBJ2-5; 13 positions match TRBD2. Germline V gene lookup returns CDR1 KGHSH and CDR2 LQKENI. The CDR3 totals 16 residues. CDR3 protein: CASTRTSGGPQEAQYF. The CDR3 region has the DNA TGTGCCAGCACTCGGACTAGCGGGGGCCCACAAGAGGCCCAGTACTTC.

This clonotype has ten or more counts. The gene calls are TRBV7-3 and TRBJ1-6; possible D gene TRBD1, 5 bases. This CDR3 spans 13 amino acids. Germline V gene lookup returns CDR1 SGHTA and CDR2 FQGTGA. V was cut by 4 bases and J by 8 bases, with 9 bases left in between. CDR3 loop: CASSYSRDSPLHF. The CDR3 region has the DNA TGTGCCAGCAGCTACTCCAGGGATTCACCCCTCCACTTT.

The chain couples TRBV7-9 to TRBJ2-1; 8 bases agree with TRBD2. CDR3 length: 16 amino acids. The germline CDR1 and CDR2 sequences are SEHNR and FQNEAQ (reference sequence). The V segment lost 11 bases and the J segment 3 bases; nucleotides outside the gene matches: 15. The CDR3 region has the DNA TGTGCCGGGATAGGCGGGGAGACTAGCGTCTACAATGAGCAGTTCTTC. Encoded protein: CAGIGGETSVYNEQFF.

This clonotype was seen a few times. The chain joins TRBV9 to TRBJ2-1; D is perhaps TRBD1 or TRBD2 (5 bases each). The CDR3 is 16 amino acids. From germline, CDR1 is SGDLS and CDR2 YYNGEE. Between the trimmed V and J ends, which lost 0 bases and 3 bases, there was a span of 13 bases. The CDR3 protein is CASSVDGTGFYNEQFF. For the CDR3, the DNA is TGTGCCAGCAGCGTAGACGGGACCGGCTTCTACAATGAGCAGTTCTTC.

The sample holds many counts of this clonotype. This chain joins TRBV9 and TRBJ2-7, with D hard to call. V was trimmed by 0 bases and J by 1 base, leaving 14 bases between them. Germline assignment: CDR1 SGDLS and CDR2 YYNGEE. The CDR3 has 16 amino acids. The CDR3 DNA sequence: TGTGCCAGCAGCGTAGATGAAGGGTTAGGTTCCTACGAGCAGTACTTC. Its protein is CASSVDEGLGSYEQYF.

This clonotype was found a few times. CDR3 sequence reads: CASSVGAGNTEAFF. DNA of the CDR3: TGTGCCAGCAGCGTAGGGGCGGGGAACACTGAAGCTTTCTTT. The genes are TRBV9 and TRBJ1-1; no clear D. The CDR3 has 14 residues. CDR1 is SGDLS, CDR2 YYNGEE, per germline. V lost 0 bases and J lost 1, with 7 bases in between.

At least ten counts were recorded for this clonotype. Here the CDR3 DNA reads TGTGCTAGTGGTTTACGGCTAGCGGGGAACACCGGGGAGCTGTTTTTT. Its protein product is CASGLRLAGNTGELFF. The J gene is TRBJ2-2, the V gene TRBV12-5, with 8 bases aligning to TRBD2. CDR1 and CDR2 from the germline V gene are LGHNT and FRNRAP. Trimming took 3 bases from V and 1 from J; bases not matched to a gene: 4. The CDR3 spans 16 residues.

On this clonotype itself: Just one base apart from a much larger clone, this may be a read error. The rearrangement joins TRBV3-1 to TRBJ1-2; D unresolved. V dropped 4 bases and J dropped 2 bases, with 17 bases sitting between them. The germline gives CDR1 LGHDT, CDR2 YNNKEL (reference sequence). This CDR3 comprises 16 residues. The DNA for the CDR3 is TGTGCCAGCAGCCTCGAGGACGGGGTTGCCAACTATGGCTACACCTTC. Translated, it gives CASSLEDGVANYGYTF.

This clonotype was counted at least ten times. The rearrangement joins TRBV2 to TRBJ1-5, with D possibly matching TRBD1 (5 bases). The CDR3 loop spans 16 amino acids. Germline loops: CDR1 SNHLY, CDR2 FYNNEI. V gave up 2 bases and J gave up 1 base, with 12 bases separating them. In nucleotides, the CDR3 is TGTGCCAGCAGTGAACAAGGGGTTGACAGCAATCAGCCCCAGCATTTT. Protein: CASSEQGVDSNQPQHF.

This clonotype was seen many times. The chain links TRBV20-1 to TRBJ2-5; TRBD1 might be the D (6 bases). The CDR3 runs 13 residues. Trimming shortened V by 2 bases and J by 1 base, and 8 bases separated the two germline ends. The germline V gene encodes CDR1 DFQATT and CDR2 SNEGSKA (reference sequence). This CDR3 is CSARRTVQETQYF. CDR3 DNA: TGCAGTGCTAGAAGGACAGTCCAAGAGACCCAGTACTTC.

This clonotype has at least ten counts. V is TRBV12-3 or TRBV12-4 and J is TRBJ1-1; D call uncertain. The ends were cut back, 2 bases at V and 4 bases at J, with 11 bases in the middle. CDR3 length: 14 amino acids. For the CDR3, the DNA is TGTGCCAGCAGTTTATCGGGGTTTCTCACTGAAGCTTTCTTT. This sequence encodes CASSLSGFLTEAFF.

This clonotype was seen ten or more times. This chain uses TRBV5-1 with TRBJ1-1; D gene uncertain. The CDR3 covers 14 residues. Trimming removed 0 bases at V and 1 base at J, with 7 bases between. Looked up from germline, CDR1 is SGHRS and CDR2 is YFSETQ. The CDR3 DNA sequence: TGCGCCAGCAGCTTGGACGGTGGGAACACTGAAGCTTTCTTT. Translated, it gives CASSLDGGNTEAFF.